The clone carrying this T cell receptor (beta chain) was observed a few times. The target antigen is unknown. TCRdb keeps only in-frame clones here, not all; method: immunoSEQ multiplex PCR. The table records roughly 34,000 clones, 82% of them present only once. The data were obtained in a study of vaccination effects on CD4 cells after COVID-19. V shed 3 bases, J shed 6 bases, and the junction held 3 bases outside the gene matches. The CDR3 has 13 amino acids. CDR1 and CDR2 (germline): SGHDT, YYEEEE. Antigen-specific CD4+ T cells were expanded (with viral peptide pools) by the ViraFEST assay ahead of sequencing. Following culture for 9 to 11 days, CD4+ T cells were isolated. Participants completed two doses of the BNT162b2 or mRNA-1273 vaccine. PBMC cultures contained approximately 1.8 million cells per well, 9 to 10 IU/ml IL-2 and around 9.9 ug/ml peptides. On both days 3 and 7, half of the culture medium was replaced with IL-2 medium.

The chain has TRBV5-6 and TRBJ1-2; the match to TRBD1 covers 9 bases. The source is a human donor who received a COVID-19 vaccine. Some clones in this sample may be carry-over from other donors' samples. The sample was CD4+ T cells from PBMCs cultured with HCoV-NL63 spike peptides, taken after COVID-19 vaccination. The CDR3 here is CASSWGQGDGYTF. The CDR3 bases are TGTGCCAGCAGCTGGGGACAGGGAGATGGCTACACCTTC.